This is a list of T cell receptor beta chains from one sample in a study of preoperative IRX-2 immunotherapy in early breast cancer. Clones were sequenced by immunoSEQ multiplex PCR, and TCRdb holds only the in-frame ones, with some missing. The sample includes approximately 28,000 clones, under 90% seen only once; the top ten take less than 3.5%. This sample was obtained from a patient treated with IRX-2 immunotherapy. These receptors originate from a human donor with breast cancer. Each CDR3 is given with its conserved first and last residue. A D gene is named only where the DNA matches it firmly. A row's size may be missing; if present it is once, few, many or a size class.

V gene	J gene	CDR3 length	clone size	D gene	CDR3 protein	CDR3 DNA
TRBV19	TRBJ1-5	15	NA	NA	CASSKGGASHQPQHF	TGTGCCAGTAGTAAGGGCGGGGCGAGCCATCAGCCCCAGCATTTT
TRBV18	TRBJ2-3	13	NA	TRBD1	CASSPGTGDPQYF	TGTGCCAGCTCACCCGGGACAGGAGACCCGCAGTATTTT
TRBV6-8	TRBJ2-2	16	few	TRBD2	CASSLVLAGDAGELFF	TGTGCCAGCAGTTTGGTGCTAGCGGGAGATGCCGGGGAGCTGTTTTTT
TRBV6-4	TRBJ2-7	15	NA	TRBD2	CASSYSREGFDEQYF	TGTGCCAGCAGTTACTCGCGGGAGGGTTTCGACGAGCAGTACTTC
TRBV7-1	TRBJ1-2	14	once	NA	CASSHAAPESGYTF	TGTGCCAGCAGCCACGCAGCTCCGGAGTCTGGCTACACCTTC
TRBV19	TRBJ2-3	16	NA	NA	CASSIPGDPNPDTQYF	TGTGCCAGTAGTATCCCGGGAGATCCAAATCCGGATACGCAGTATTTT
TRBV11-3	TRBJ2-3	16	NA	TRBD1	CASSQRGPESTDTQYF	TGTGCCAGCAGCCAGAGGGGGCCGGAAAGCACAGATACGCAGTATTTT
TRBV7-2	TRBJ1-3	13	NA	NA	CASSPHGGNTIYF	TGTGCCAGCAGCCCCCATGGGGGAAACACCATATATTTT
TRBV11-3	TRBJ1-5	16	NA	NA	CASSNQARDSNQPQHF	TGTGCCAGCAGCAACCAGGCCAGAGATAGCAATCAGCCCCAGCATTTT
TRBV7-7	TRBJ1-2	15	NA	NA	CASSPSGLGVYGYTF	TGTGCCAGCAGCCCCTCCGGACTAGGGGTCTATGGCTACACCTTC
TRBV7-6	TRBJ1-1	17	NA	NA	CASSLLGRGYMNTEAFF	TGTGCCAGCAGCTTATTGGGACGGGGCTACATGAACACTGAAGCTTTCTTT
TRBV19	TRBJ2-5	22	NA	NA	CASSPDVPRPCRWDNRGETQYF	TGTGCCAGTAGTCCCGACGTACCTAGGCCCTGTCGTTGGGACAATCGGGGAGAGACCCAGTACTTC
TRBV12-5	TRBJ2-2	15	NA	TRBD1	CAVPTGGRMSGELFF	TGTGCCGTACCCACAGGGGGACGGATGTCCGGGGAGCTGTTTTTT
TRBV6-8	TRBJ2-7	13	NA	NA	CASSFRLFYEQYF	TGTGCCAGCAGTTTTAGGTTATTCTACGAGCAGTACTTC
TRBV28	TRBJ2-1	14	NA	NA	CASTRQSSLNEQFF	TGTGCCAGCACCCGGCAGAGCAGTTTGAATGAGCAGTTCTTC
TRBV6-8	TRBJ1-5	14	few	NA	CASSYGGPNQPQHF	TGTGCCAGCAGTTACGGGGGACCAAATCAGCCCCAGCATTTT
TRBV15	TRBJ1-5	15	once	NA	CATSRDVGSTQPQHF	TGTGCCACCAGCAGAGATGTGGGCAGCACTCAGCCCCAGCATTTT
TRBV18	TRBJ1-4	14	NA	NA	CASSPRATNEKLFF	TGTGCCAGCTCACCCAGGGCCACTAATGAAAAACTGTTTTTT
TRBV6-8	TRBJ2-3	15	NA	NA	CASSEDREFTDTQYF	TGTGCCAGCAGTGAGGACAGAGAGTTCACAGATACGCAGTATTTT
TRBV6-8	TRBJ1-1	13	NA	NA	CASSYSAGNKAFF	TGTGCCAGCAGTTACTCAGCAGGGAATAAAGCTTTCTTT
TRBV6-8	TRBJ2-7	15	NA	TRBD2	CASSFGEGPTYEQYF	TGTGCCAGCAGTTTCGGGGAGGGGCCCACCTACGAGCAGTACTTC
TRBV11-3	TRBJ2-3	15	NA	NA	CASSLRGGRTDTQYF	TGTGCCAGCAGCTTAAGAGGTGGGCGCACAGATACGCAGTATTTT
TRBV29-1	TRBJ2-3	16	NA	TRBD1	CSVVWDRGWFEDTQYF	TGCAGCGTTGTTTGGGACAGGGGTTGGTTTGAAGATACGCAGTATTTT
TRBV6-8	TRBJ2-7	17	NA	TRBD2	CASSYSSAWVAGEEQYF	TGTGCCAGCAGTTACTCGAGTGCTTGGGTAGCGGGAGAAGAGCAGTACTTC
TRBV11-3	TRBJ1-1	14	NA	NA	CASSFSGVNTEAFF	TGTGCCAGCAGCTTCTCGGGGGTGAACACTGAAGCTTTCTTT
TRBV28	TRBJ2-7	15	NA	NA	CASKNTPDSPYEQYF	TGTGCCAGCAAAAACACACCGGACAGCCCCTACGAGCAGTACTTC
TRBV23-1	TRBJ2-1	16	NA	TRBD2	CASSQGTSGIVHEQFF	TGCGCCAGCAGCCAAGGGACTAGCGGGATTGTCCATGAGCAGTTCTTC
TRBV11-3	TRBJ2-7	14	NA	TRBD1	CASSSLGQFHEQYF	TGTGCCAGCAGCTCCCTGGGACAGTTCCACGAGCAGTACTTC
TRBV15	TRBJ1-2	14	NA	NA	CATSRGLTGYGYTF	TGTGCCACCAGCAGAGGGCTTACTGGCTATGGCTACACCTTC
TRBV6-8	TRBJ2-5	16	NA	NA	CASSSIRQAKQETQYF	TGTGCCAGCAGTTCAATCCGCCAGGCGAAGCAAGAGACCCAGTACTTC
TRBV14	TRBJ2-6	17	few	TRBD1	CASSLGQPTSGANVLTF	TGTGCCAGCAGCCTGGGACAGCCCACCTCTGGGGCCAACGTCCTGACTTTC